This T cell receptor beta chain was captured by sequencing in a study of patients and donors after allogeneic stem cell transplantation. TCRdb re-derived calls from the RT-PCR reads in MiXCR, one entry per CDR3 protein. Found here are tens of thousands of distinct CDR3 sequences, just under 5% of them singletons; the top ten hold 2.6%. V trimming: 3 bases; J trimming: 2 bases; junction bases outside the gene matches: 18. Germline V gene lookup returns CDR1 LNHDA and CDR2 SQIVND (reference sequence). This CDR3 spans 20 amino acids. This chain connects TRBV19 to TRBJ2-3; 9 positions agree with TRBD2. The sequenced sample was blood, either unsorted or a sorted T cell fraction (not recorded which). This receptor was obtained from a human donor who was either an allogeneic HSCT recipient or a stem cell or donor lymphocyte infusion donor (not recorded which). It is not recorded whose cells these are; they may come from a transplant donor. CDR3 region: CASSIRGGRAKLSFTDTQYF. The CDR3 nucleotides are TGTGCCAGTAGTATCCGCGGCGGGAGGGCCAAGCTGAGTTTCACAGATACGCAGTATTTT.